The 8 T cell receptor beta chains listed next were all sequenced from one sample in a study of cytomegalovirus exposure and HLA in healthy donors. Primers included in the PCR were 60 Vbeta and 13 Jbeta primers. The method was immunoSEQ multiplex PCR; TCRdb's version includes in-frame clones alone and lacks a portion of them. The sample contains roughly 200,000 clones, about nine tenths of which appear only once. Sequencing was done on a sample of PBMCs. The receptors were gathered from a boy aged 2 to 10 in good health and CMV-seronegative.

The chain is built from TRBV29-1 and TRBJ1-2; TRBD1 matches at 8 bases. With 3 bases clipped from V and 2 bases from J, the junction kept 8 bases outside the gene matches. From germline, CDR1 is SQVTM and CDR2 ANQGSEA. The CDR3 length is 15 residues. CDR3 protein: CSVEGDRSQNYGYTF. CDR3 DNA sequence: TGCAGCGTTGAGGGGGACAGGAGCCAAAACTATGGCTACACCTTC. The full variable domain, with the rest looked up from reference TRBV29-1 and TRBJ1-2, is SAVISQKPSRDICQRGTSLTIQCQVDSQVTMMFWYRQQPGQSLTLIATANQGSEATYESGFVIDKFPISRPNLTFSTLTVSNMSPEDSSIYLCSVEGDRSQNYGYTFGSGTRLTVV.

The chain is built from TRBV2 and TRBJ2-2, with D possibly being TRBD1 (6 bases). Between the trimmed V and J ends, which lost 1 base and 6 bases, there was a span of 9 bases. Per the germline V gene, CDR1 is SNHLY and CDR2 is FYNNEI. This CDR3 is 14 amino acids long. The CDR3 here is CASSEGRGAGELFF. In nucleotides, the CDR3 is TGTGCCAGCAGTGAAGGCAGGGGAGCCGGGGAGCTGTTTTTT.

V gene TRBV6-5 combines with J gene TRBJ1-4; 11 bases line up with TRBD1. Per germline, CDR1 MNHEY and CDR2 SVGAGI. The CDR3 loop spans 14 amino acids. The V segment lost 2 bases and the J segment 8 bases; nucleotides outside the gene matches: 1. As DNA, the CDR3 is TGTGCCAGCAGTTACGGGACAGGGGGGGAAAAACTGTTTTTT. Protein product: CASSYGTGGEKLFF.

The J gene is TRBJ2-5, the V gene TRBV9; 9 nucleotides match TRBD1. The CDR3 loop spans 17 amino acids. Trimming at V came to 3 bases and at J to 4 bases, leaving 13 bases not matched to a gene. CDR1 is SGDLS, CDR2 YYNGEE, per germline. The CDR3 DNA is TGTGCCAGCAGCGAAACAGGGGGCGCGGCTCGTCTAGAGACCCAGTACTTC. Protein sequence: CASSETGGAARLETQYF.

V and J are TRBV19 and TRBJ1-1; D call uncertain. V dropped 7 bases and J dropped 2 bases, with 23 bases sitting between them. This CDR3 spans 17 amino acids. Per germline, CDR1 LNHDA and CDR2 SQIVND (reference sequence). CDR3 in amino acids: CASTRSPSVSLNTEAFF. The DNA of the CDR3 is TGTGCCAGTACTAGGTCCCCTTCAGTCAGCCTTAACACTGAAGCTTTCTTT.

The chain couples TRBV19 to TRBJ1-1; D is possibly TRBD1 (5 bases). Germline CDR1 LNHDA, CDR2 SQIVND (reference sequence). The CDR3 loop spans 15 amino acids. Between the trimmed V and J ends, which lost 4 bases and 0 bases, there was a span of 12 bases. In DNA form, the CDR3 reads TGTGCCAGTAGTACTGATGGGGGGATGAACACTGAAGCTTTCTTT. This codes for CASSTDGGMNTEAFF.

The V and J genes are TRBV30 and TRBJ2-3, with unresolved D. V was trimmed by 4 bases and J by 0 bases, leaving 17 bases between them. The length of the CDR3 is 16 residues. Germline CDR1 and CDR2: GTSNPN and SVGIG (reference sequence). The CDR3 spells CAWTFSRNLSTDTQYF. CDR3 DNA sequence: TGTGCCTGGACGTTCTCTAGGAATTTAAGCACAGATACGCAGTATTTT.

In its sample, this clone was seen a few times. The genes are TRBV5-1 and TRBJ1-4, with 9 positions matching TRBD1. After removal of 1 base from V and 8 bases from J, the junction contained 6 bases not matched to a gene. This CDR3 has 15 amino acids. Looked up from germline, CDR1 is SGHRS and CDR2 is YFSETQ. The CDR3 loop reads CASSLWGQGGEKLFF. In DNA form, the CDR3 reads TGCGCCAGCAGCTTGTGGGGACAGGGAGGGGAAAAACTGTTTTTT.